Described below is a single TCR beta chain sequence and its context. This clonotype was observed many times. There is no known antigen for this receptor. Base qualities are missing; no much larger clone stands one base away. Via the germline V gene, CDR1 is MNHEY and CDR2 SVGEGT. The CDR3 sequence holds 13 residues, the cysteine and phenylalanine included. Here the CDR3 DNA is all that survives: 39 bases in frame from base 1. Relative to germline, V is 0 bases shorter and J is 13 bases shorter, with 13 bases between their ends. Sequencing relied on an Illumina HiSeq 1500. TCRdb reworked the public reads: Q25 trimming with fastp, MiXCR clone assembly, productive beta chains retained. One record per CDR3 amino acid sequence lists the most common genes and DNA. The sample records roughly 250,000 distinct CDR3 sequences, 10% to 15% of which are singletons. In total, the top ten clones hold 1.5% to 2% of the sample.

This sample stems from a study of T cell repertoires in cytomegalovirus infection (dated 2019 in TCRdb). The study in broad terms: Donor HLA type was relevant to the analysis, as public TCR beta signatures indicated carriage of CMV infection together with the matching HLA type.

Study-wide findings and limitations: Cumulative frequency of public TCR beta family members discriminated carriers of CMV infection plus the relevant HLA type in this cohort and an independent roughly 340-donor cohort. In the ex vivo response, HLA-C-restricted CMV-specific TCR beta clonotypes were dominant, and in two of eight donors the single most frequent clonotype came from this HLA-C-restricted group.

This chain joins TRBV6-2 or TRBV6-3 to TRBJ1-5; a tentative D call is TRBD1 (6 bases match). This clonotype was obtained from a human donor in good health (CMV status not recorded). Some clones in this sample may be carry-over from other donors' samples. Sequenced material: PBMCs. DNA sequence: TGTGCCAGCAGTTACTCGTCAGGGGCCCGGCAGCATTTT. Translation gives CASSYSSGARQHF.